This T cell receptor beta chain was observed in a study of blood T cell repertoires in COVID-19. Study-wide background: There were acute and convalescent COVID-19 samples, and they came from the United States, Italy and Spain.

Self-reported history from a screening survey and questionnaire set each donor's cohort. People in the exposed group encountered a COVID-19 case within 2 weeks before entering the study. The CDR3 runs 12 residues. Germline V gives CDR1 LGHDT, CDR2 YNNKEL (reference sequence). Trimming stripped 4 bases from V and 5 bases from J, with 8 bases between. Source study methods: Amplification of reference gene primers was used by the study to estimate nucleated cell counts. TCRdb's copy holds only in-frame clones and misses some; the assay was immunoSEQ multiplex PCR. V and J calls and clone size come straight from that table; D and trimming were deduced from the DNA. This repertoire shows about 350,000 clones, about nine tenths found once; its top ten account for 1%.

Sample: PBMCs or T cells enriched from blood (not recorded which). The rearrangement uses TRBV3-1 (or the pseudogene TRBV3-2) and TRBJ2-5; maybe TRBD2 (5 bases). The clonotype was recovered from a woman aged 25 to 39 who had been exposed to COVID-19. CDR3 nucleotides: TGTGCCAGCAGCCCCCCGGGGGAGACCCAGTACTTC. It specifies CASSPPGETQYF.